This T cell receptor (beta chain) was sequenced during a study of shared clonotypes between healthy human individuals. General observations from the study: The generation probabilities recorded for non-shared clonotypes fell below those of clonotypes shared by all four donors. Between several donors, naive CD4 clonotypes were shared at a level of about 5%. Clonotype sharing levels among donors were expected to vary with sequencing depth.

A note on this clone: Its specificity is unknown.

This CDR3 spans 15 amino acids. CDR1 and CDR2 (germline): SGHVS, FQNEAQ. Between the trimmed V and J ends, which lost 1 base and 3 bases, there was a span of 13 bases. How the authors handled the data: ImmunoSEQ output lacked quality scores and full-length reads, limiting matched filtering. The assay was immunoSEQ multiplex PCR, and TCRdb's table has in-frame clones only and misses some. V, J and clone size are taken as reported in that table, and D and trimming were inferred from the DNA itself. The sample contains 1,400,000 or so clones, approximately 98.5% of which appear only once. The material sequenced was naive CD4+ T cells sorted from blood. This sample's subset: CD45RA+ positively selected. The chain links TRBV7-8 to TRBJ2-7; D is perhaps TRBD1 or TRBD2 (5 bases each). This receptor was identified in a man aged 30 to 45 in good health. The CDR3 is CASSLDRGQGYEQYF. The CDR3 DNA reads TGTGCCAGCAGCTTAGATCGGGGTCAGGGCTACGAGCAGTACTTC. The whole variable domain, filled in from reference TRBV7-8 and TRBJ2-7, reads GAGVSQSPRYKVAKRGQDVALRCDPISGHVSLFWYQQALGQGPEFLTYFQNEAQLDKSGLPSDRFFAERPEGSVSTLKIQRTQQEDSAVYLCASSLDRGQGYEQYFGPGTRLTVT.